These T cell receptor beta chains were read from a single sample in a study of T cells in Graves' hyperthyroidism and ophthalmopathy. TCRdb itself ran the multiplex PCR reads through MiXCR, one entry per CDR3 protein. In the table there are more than 550,000 distinct CDR3 sequences, 15% to 20% of which are singletons. The sequenced sample was blood. All receptors derive from a woman aged 45-65 years with Graves' hyperthyroidism that later progressed to Graves' ophthalmopathy. The CDR3 runs from the conserved cysteine through the conserved F or W. A D gene is named only where the DNA matches it firmly.

j_call v_call d_call cdr3_aa
TRBJ1-1 TRBV11-2 . CASSLGPEGVWTEAFF
TRBJ2-7 TRBV11-2 TRBD1 CASSLAMGQGAGEQYF
TRBJ2-1 TRBV20-1 TRBD2 CSARVVTLAGGPARSYNEQFF
TRBJ2-5 TRBV11-2 . CASSLYSETQYF
TRBJ2-5 TRBV5-1 . CASSWASGETQYF
TRBJ1-2 TRBV29-1 TRBD1 CSALTGNYGYTF
TRBJ2-1 TRBV3-1 . CASSQDFGQGSYNEQFF
TRBJ1-2 TRBV7-9 TRBD1 CASSLIGGGYGYTF
TRBJ1-2 TRBV7-2 . CASSPPSPLNYGYTF
TRBJ2-3 TRBV3-1 . CASSQDMAGRVTQYF
TRBJ1-1 TRBV19 TRBD1 CASSVQGGGTNTEAFF
TRBJ2-1 TRBV5-1 TRBD2 CASSLNGGGAYNEQFF
TRBJ1-2 TRBV7-9 . CASSLPDNYGYTF
TRBJ1-2 TRBV7-9 . CASSLEAANYGYTF
TRBJ2-1 TRBV6-5 . CASSYLQDNEQFF
TRBJ1-6 TRBV27 . CASRRTAFNSPLHF
TRBJ1-1 TRBV11-3 . CASSSSLRAEAFF
TRBJ1-2 TRBV6-2/TRBV6-3 . CASSYFDPGHYGYTF
TRBJ1-1 TRBV6-1 TRBD1 CASTRQGNTEAFF
TRBJ2-1 TRBV3-1 . CASSSGHLIGEQFF
TRBJ2-7 TRBV7-9 TRBD1 CASSWGQDLSYEQYF
TRBJ1-5 TRBV27 TRBD1 CASNLGGWSNQPQHF
TRBJ2-2 TRBV20-1 TRBD2 CSARFSGGAGELFF
TRBJ1-2 TRBV6-1 . CASSRQVINYGYTF
TRBJ1-2 TRBV30 . CAWSARVGYTF
TRBJ2-1 TRBV6-1 TRBD1 CASSRQGYHNEQFF
TRBJ1-2 TRBV3-1 . CASSRTGRSEGYTF
TRBJ1-2 TRBV2 . CASSDQGLVGYTF
TRBJ1-2 TRBV11-2 . CASSLGRGPNYGYTF
TRBJ1-2 TRBV3-1 . CASSQDTGLGGYTF
TRBJ1-5 TRBV5-5 . CASSRTNQPQHF
TRBJ1-1 TRBV12-3/TRBV12-4 . CASTLGGLDAFF
TRBJ2-7 TRBV29-1 . CSVRETQQYF
TRBJ1-1 TRBV3-1 . CASSQESQGSLAFF
TRBJ2-3 TRBV9 TRBD2 CASSVDSGTDTQYF
TRBJ1-4 TRBV5-4 . CASSYGYSDEKLFF
TRBJ1-5 TRBV19 . CASSQGFRGRNQPQHF
TRBJ1-1 TRBV5-5 . CASSLAGVINTEAFF